What follows is one TCR beta chain and its context. CDR3 length: 16 residues. The germline CDR1 and CDR2 sequences are KGHDR and SFDVKD. V lost 3 bases and J 7 bases, leaving 17 bases between the germline ends. The TCR beta repertoire was assessed by survey-level immunoSEQ sequencing. Clones were sequenced by immunoSEQ multiplex PCR, and TCRdb holds only the in-frame ones, with some missing. The data contain approximately 70,000 clones, roughly 93% of them singletons. V gene TRBV24-1 combines with J gene TRBJ2-2; D may be TRBD1 (6 bases). The specimen was PBMCs. The sequence was collected from a man between 40 and 49 years old with rheumatoid arthritis. The CDR3 nucleotides are TGTGCCACCAGTGATCCTTTACAGGGATTGGGCGGGGAGCTGTTTTTT. Protein: CATSDPLQGLGGELFF.